This T cell receptor (beta chain) was profiled in a study of T-cell memory formation after mild COVID-19. A remark on this clonotype: What it recognizes is unknown.

This CDR3 region has 11 residues. CDR1 and CDR2 from the germline V gene are SGHRS and YFSETQ. V was clipped by 7 bases and J by 10 bases, with 12 bases between them. Amplification by 5'RACE using constant-segment primers produced TCR alpha and TCR beta cDNA libraries that carried sample barcodes and UMIs. TCRdb re-analysed the 5' RACE reads in MiXCR, keeping a single row per CDR3 protein. The sample holds hundreds of thousands of distinct CDR3 sequences, roughly 18% seen once. Findings and caveats of the study: Day 15 to 85 contractors were CD4/CD8 balanced; later expanders leaned CD4+. Pre-infection memory carried some responding clones, suggesting that cross-reactive memory joined. Specificity for SARS-CoV-2 was not confirmed among the second-wave clones peaking on day 37.

The source material was PBMCs or a T cell subset sorted from them (not recorded which). This TCR derives from a man aged 18 to 30 who had mild COVID-19 (a few samples of this study predate the infection). Cell type and time point are not known. The V call is TRBV5-1, the J call TRBJ2-1; D might be TRBD2 (5 bases). CDR3 sequence reads: CASAWGVEQFF. The CDR3 coding sequence is TGCGCCAGCGCCTGGGGAGTAGAGCAGTTCTTC.